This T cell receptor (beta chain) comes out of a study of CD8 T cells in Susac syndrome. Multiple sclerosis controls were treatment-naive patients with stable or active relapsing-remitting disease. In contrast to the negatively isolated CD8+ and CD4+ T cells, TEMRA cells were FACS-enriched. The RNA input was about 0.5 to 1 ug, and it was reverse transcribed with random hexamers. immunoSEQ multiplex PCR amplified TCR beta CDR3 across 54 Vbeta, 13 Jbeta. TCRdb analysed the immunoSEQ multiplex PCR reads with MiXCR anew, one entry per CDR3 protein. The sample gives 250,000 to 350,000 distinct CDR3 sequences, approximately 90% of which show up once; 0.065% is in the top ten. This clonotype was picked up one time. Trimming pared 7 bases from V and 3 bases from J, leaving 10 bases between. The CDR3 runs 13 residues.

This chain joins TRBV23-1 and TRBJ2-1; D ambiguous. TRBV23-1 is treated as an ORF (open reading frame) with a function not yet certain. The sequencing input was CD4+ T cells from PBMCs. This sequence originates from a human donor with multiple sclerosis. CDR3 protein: CASTSRLYNEQFF. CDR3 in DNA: TGCGCCAGCACTTCAAGGCTCTACAATGAGCAGTTCTTC.